The sequence of this TCR beta chain was determined in a study of T-cell reconstitution after alpha-beta-depleted transplantation in children. This clonotype has a count of ten or more. Unique molecular identifiers were incorporated when the TCRbeta library was constructed. One entry per CDR3 protein, called by TCRdb with MiXCR from the PCR reads. Of approximately 270,000 distinct CDR3 sequences listed, 20% to 30% are singletons. Deletions cut 3 bases from V and 8 bases from J, with 8 bases between. This CDR3 spans 12 amino acids. This receptor was taken from a female patient under 10 years old who had a stem cell transplant for congenital amegakaryocytic thrombocytopenia, so the T cells may come from the graft donor. This chain links TRBV12-3 or TRBV12-4 with TRBJ2-1; TRBD1 or TRBD2 may be the D gene (5 bases each). The sample in question was PBMCs, mostly from graft donor cells, obtained 360 days after TCRalphabeta/CD19-depleted stem cell transplant. The CDR3 DNA follows: TGTGCCAGCAGTTTTCGGGACGATGAGCAGTTCTTC. It translates to CASSFRDDEQFF.